In this sample, the clone carrying this T cell receptor (beta chain) turned up once. These data are taken from a study of blood T cell repertoires in COVID-19. At the level of the study: Researchers got acute and convalescent COVID-19 samples from the United States, Italy and Spain. The cDNA or gDNA used as material had been derived from T cells, B-cell-depleted T cells, or PBMCs.

Authors' methods: Researchers report that nucleated cell counts were estimated from reference gene primer amplification. Sequencing was performed with immunoSEQ multiplex PCR; in TCRdb, only in-frame clones are kept and a portion is missing. Clone size and V and J calls were adopted from that table, with D and trimming inferred from the DNA. The top ten clones hold about 43% of a sample with some 26,000 clones, under 80% of them seen once. The CDR3 consists of 13 residues. The J segment lost 5 bases and the V segment lost 6 bases, leaving 4 bases of the junction unmatched. This receptor was taken from a man between 70 and 80 years old with acute or convalescent COVID-19. The sample comprised peripheral blood. The chain joins TRBV12-3 or TRBV12-4 to TRBJ1-2, with 9 bases identical to TRBD1. In DNA, the CDR3 is TGTGCCAGCAGGGGGACAGGGCCTTATGGCTACACCTTC. Its translation: CASRGTGPYGYTF.